One sample yielded the 29 T cell receptor beta chains listed below, sequenced in a study of cytomegalovirus exposure and HLA in healthy donors. The study ran its PCR with 60 Vbeta and 13 Jbeta primers. Produced via immunoSEQ multiplex PCR; TCRdb's table is partial and in-frame only. The profile shows 150,000 to 200,000 clones, 75% to 85% of them singletons. Sequencing was done on a sample of PBMCs. The receptor set was obtained from a girl under 18 in good health and CMV-seropositive.

The CDR3 sequence is CASSPDLMVLRGYTF. For the CDR3, the DNA is TGTGCCAGCAGCCCCGATTTGATGGTCCTCAGGGGCTACACCTTC. This chain joins TRBV5-8 and TRBJ1-2; unclear D gene. V was trimmed by 4 bases and J by 8 bases, leaving 21 bases between them. CDR3 length equals 15 residues. The germline V gene encodes CDR1 SGHTS and CDR2 YDEGEE.

The chain combines TRBV11-2 with TRBJ1-3; D gene ambiguous. Germline V gives CDR1 SGHAT, CDR2 FQNNGV. V gave up 3 bases and J gave up 0 bases, with 9 bases separating them. The length of the CDR3 is 15 residues. In DNA form, the CDR3 reads TGTGCCAGCAGCTTTCCCCTTTCCTCTGGAAACACCATATATTTT. Encoded protein: CASSFPLSSGNTIYF.

The rearrangement uses TRBV7-2 and TRBJ2-1, with 9 bases identical to TRBD2. The CDR3 runs 16 residues. CDR1 SGHTA and CDR2 FQGNSA come from the germline V gene. V lost 7 bases to trimming and J lost 5 bases; unmatched junction nucleotides: 12. The CDR3, as DNA: TGTGCCAGCAATGAGGCCGGGACTAGCTATAACAATGAGCAGTTCTTC. It encodes CASNEAGTSYNNEQFF. The entire variable domain, with the rest obtained from reference TRBV7-2 and TRBJ2-1, is as follows: GAGVSQSPSNKVTEKGKDVELRCDPISGHTALYWYRQSLGQGLEFLIYFQGNSAPDKSGLPSDRFSAERTGGSVSTLTIQRTQQEDSAVYLCASNEAGTSYNNEQFFGPGTRLTVL.

The chain is built from TRBV2 and TRBJ1-6; the D is unclear. Trimming removed 9 bases from V and 5 bases from J, with 11 bases in between. CDR1 SNHLY and CDR2 FYNNEI come from the germline V gene. The CDR3 contains 13 residues. The DNA for the CDR3 is TGTGCCAGGCAGCCGGGAGATAATTCACCCCTCCACTTT. It specifies CARQPGDNSPLHF.

This chain links TRBV30 with TRBJ1-3; 8 bases line up with TRBD1. Per the germline V gene, CDR1 is GTSNPN and CDR2 is SVGIG (reference sequence). This CDR3 is built from 14 residues. Unmatched junction bases numbered 1, after V lost 1 base and J lost 2 bases. CDR3 sequence reads: CAWSGTGTGNTIYF. The CDR3 region has the DNA TGTGCCTGGAGTGGGACAGGGACTGGAAACACCATATATTTT.

This clone showed up just a few times. The J gene is TRBJ2-1, the V gene TRBV4-3; TRBD2 aligns across 7 bases. The V gene's germline CDR1 is LGHNA and CDR2 YSLEER. V shed 0 bases and J 2 bases; nucleotides not matched to a gene: 7. This CDR3 is 17 amino acids long. This CDR3 reads CASSQDSWLAAYNEQFF. For the CDR3, the DNA is TGCGCCAGCAGCCAAGATTCATGGCTAGCGGCCTACAATGAGCAGTTCTTC.

The chain combines TRBV4-2 with TRBJ2-7, with D perhaps TRBD1 (5 bases). CDR1 and CDR2 from the germline V gene are LGHNA and YNFKEQ. Trimming cost V 0 bases and J 3 bases, with 12 bases left between them. The CDR3 runs to 15 residues. The CDR3 region is CASSQESRQHYEQYF. CDR3 DNA: TGTGCCAGCAGCCAAGAAAGCAGACAGCACTACGAGCAGTACTTC.

This chain joins TRBV11-2 and TRBJ1-6, with D unclear. Germline CDR1 and CDR2: SGHAT and FQNNGV. V was clipped by 0 bases and J by 6 bases, with 15 bases between them. There are 17 residues in the CDR3. The CDR3 reads CASSLEWSPSGNSPLHF. In DNA form, the CDR3 reads TGTGCCAGCAGCTTAGAATGGTCGCCGAGTGGTAATTCACCCCTCCACTTT.

This CDR3 reads CSVQGAHGYTF. The CDR3 nucleotides are TGCAGTGTACAAGGGGCCCATGGCTACACCTTC. The chain combines TRBV20-1 with TRBJ1-2, with D perhaps matching TRBD1 (5 bases). The germline CDR1 and CDR2 sequences are DFQATT and SNEGSKA (reference sequence). The V gene lost 7 bases and the J gene lost 6 bases, with 12 bases spanning the gap. The CDR3 runs 11 residues.

The J gene is TRBJ1-1, the V gene TRBV11-2, with D unresolved. Per germline, CDR1 SGHAT and CDR2 FQNNGV. The CDR3 runs to 17 residues. Trimming took 5 bases from V and 5 from J, leaving 24 bases between them. CDR3 sequence reads: CASSITGLRQARTEAFF. The CDR3 DNA reads as TGTGCCAGCAGCATAACGGGGTTACGGCAGGCAAGGACTGAAGCTTTCTTT. The full variable domain, completed using reference TRBV11-2 and TRBJ1-1, is EAGVAQSPRYKIIEKRQSVAFWCNPISGHATLYWYQQILGQGPKLLIQFQNNGVVDDSQLPKDRFSAERLKGVDSTLKIQPAKLEDSAVYLCASSITGLRQARTEAFFGQGTRLTVV.

The gene calls are TRBV19 and TRBJ1-2, with a possible D match to TRBD1 (5 bases). There are 12 residues in the CDR3. Looked up from germline, CDR1 is LNHDA and CDR2 is SQIVND (reference sequence). Trimming took off 7 bases at V and 1 base at J, with 7 bases between the two ends. Here the CDR3 reads CASNQGNYGYTF. The CDR3 coding sequence is TGTGCCAGTAACCAGGGTAACTATGGCTACACCTTC.

This clone has a single count. The same CDR3 can be traced to other DNA sequences in this sample. The chain has TRBV27 and TRBJ2-7; TRBD1 matches 8 bases. After removal of 2 bases from V and 1 base from J, the junction contained 1 base not matched to a gene. This CDR3 contains 14 residues. In germline, CDR1 is MNHEY, CDR2 SMNVEV (reference sequence). CDR3 amino acids: CASSLGTGSYEQYF. Written as DNA, the CDR3 is TGTGCCAGCAGTTTAGGGACAGGATCCTACGAGCAGTACTTC.

This clone was seen once. This chain uses TRBV15 with TRBJ1-6, with TRBD1 as a possible D gene (5 bases). The V gene's germline CDR1 is LNHNV and CDR2 YYDKDF (reference sequence). The V end lost 3 bases, the J end lost 9 bases, and 15 bases lay between the germline ends. The CDR3 consists of 15 residues. Written as DNA, the CDR3 is TGTGCCACCAGCAGTACTCCAGGGCCTGGTTCACCCCTCCACTTT. It is translated as CATSSTPGPGSPLHF.

This chain links TRBV5-4 with TRBJ2-3; TRBD2 matches 10 bases. CDR3 length: 17 amino acids. Germline V gene lookup returns CDR1 SGHNT and CDR2 YYREEE (reference sequence). The ends lost 1 base at V and 4 bases at J; junction bases unmatched: 9. The DNA for the CDR3 is TGTGCCAGCAGCTTGTCTAGCGGGGGATGGAGCGCAGATACGCAGTATTTT. This translates into CASSLSSGGWSADTQYF.

The chain links TRBV4-3 to TRBJ2-2; TRBD2 matches at 12 bases. Germline lookup yields CDR1 LGHNA and CDR2 YSLEER. V shed 2 bases, J shed 2 bases, and the junction held 3 bases outside the gene matches. There are 17 residues in the CDR3. In DNA, the CDR3 is TGCGCCAGCAGCCAAAGGACTAGCGGGGACAACACCGGGGAGCTGTTTTTT. This codes for CASSQRTSGDNTGELFF.

The chain combines TRBV6-1 with TRBJ1-2; TRBD1 might be the D (5 bases). With 3 bases removed from V and 6 bases from J, the gap between germline ends came to 11 bases. The CDR3 is 13 residues long. CDR1 MNHNS and CDR2 SASEGT come from the germline V gene. In DNA, the CDR3 is TGTGCCAGCAGTGACCAGGGTCATAATGGCTACACCTTC. Amino acid sequence: CASSDQGHNGYTF.

This chain joins TRBV18 and TRBJ2-6; 7 nucleotides line up with TRBD2. This CDR3 has 15 amino acids. CDR1 and CDR2 from the germline V gene are KGHSH and LQKENI. Trimming cost V 6 bases and J 3 bases; bases outside gene matches: 5. The CDR3 DNA reads as TGTGCCAGCTCGCGCGGGACTAATGGGGCCAACGTCCTGACTTTC. It yields the protein CASSRGTNGANVLTF.

J is TRBJ1-4 and V is TRBV6-6; D might be TRBD1 (6 bases). Looked up from germline, CDR1 is MNHNY and CDR2 is SVGAGI (reference sequence). This CDR3 is 14 amino acids long. The ends were cut back, 6 bases at V and 8 bases at J, with 16 bases in the middle. CDR3 loop: CASRVQGGDEKLFF. CDR3 bases: TGTGCCAGCAGGGTACAGGGAGGGGACGAAAAACTGTTTTTT.

The chain couples TRBV5-8 to TRBJ2-3, with 8 positions matching TRBD1. V was pared by 2 bases and J by 9 bases, with 2 bases of the junction left unmatched. The CDR3 runs 12 residues. Germline values: CDR1 SGHTS, CDR2 YDEGEE. The CDR3 loop is CASSLRTGTQYF. CDR3 in DNA: TGTGCCAGCAGCTTAAGGACAGGGACGCAGTATTTT.

V usage is TRBV20-1 and J usage is TRBJ1-2; D might be TRBD1 (5 bases). The CDR3 spans 11 residues. V lost 4 bases and J 7 bases, leaving 10 bases between the germline ends. Germline CDR1 reads DFQATT; CDR2 reads SNEGSKA (reference sequence). CDR3 sequence: CSATMDTGYTF. The DNA for the CDR3 is TGCAGTGCTACTATGGACACTGGCTACACCTTC.

The chain uses TRBV30 and TRBJ1-2; D gene unclear. Trimming removed 5 bases from V and 4 bases from J, with 14 bases in between. The CDR3 is 13 residues long. CDR1 GTSNPN and CDR2 SVGIG come from the germline V gene (reference sequence). Here the CDR3 reads CAWDTLGGYGYTF. CDR3 nucleotide sequence: TGTGCCTGGGATACCCTAGGCGGCTATGGCTACACCTTC.

The chain uses TRBV5-6 and TRBJ1-1; 8 nucleotides match TRBD1. Germline CDR1 reads SGHDT; CDR2 reads YYEEEE. J gave up 5 bases and V 1 base, and 7 bases lay outside the gene matches. The CDR3 loop spans 15 amino acids. CDR3 region: CASSLPKTGETEAFF. CDR3 DNA sequence: TGTGCCAGCAGCTTGCCCAAGACAGGGGAAACTGAAGCTTTCTTT.

A remark on this clone: This CDR3 is also generated by other DNA sequences in the sample. This chain connects TRBV19 to TRBJ2-7; 9 nucleotides line up with TRBD1. V lost 5 bases, J lost 3 bases, and 5 bases stayed unmatched. The CDR3 is made up of 14 amino acids. CDR1 LNHDA and CDR2 SQIVND come from the germline V gene (reference sequence). CDR3 DNA: TGTGCCAGTAGTCTACAGGGGGCGGGCTACGAGCAGTACTTC. This encodes CASSLQGAGYEQYF.

The chain combines TRBV2 with TRBJ1-1; D uncertain. There are 15 residues in the CDR3. Germline V gives CDR1 SNHLY, CDR2 FYNNEI. V lost 10 bases and J lost 1, with 19 bases in between. Written as DNA, the CDR3 is TGTGCCACGACTGCTACGAGGGAAGCGAACACTGAAGCTTTCTTT. Protein sequence: CATTATREANTEAFF.

This rearrangement joins TRBV27 to TRBJ2-6; possibly TRBD2 for D (5 bases). Per the germline V gene, CDR1 is MNHEY and CDR2 is SMNVEV (reference sequence). V lost 7 bases to trimming and J lost 0 bases, with 10 bases between them. The CDR3 contains 15 residues. In DNA, the CDR3 is TGTGCCAGCACCGACGGGGTCTCTGGGGCCAACGTCCTGACTTTC. Translating it yields CASTDGVSGANVLTF. Based on the CDR3 plus reference TRBV27 and TRBJ2-6, the full variable domain is EAQVTQNPRYLITVTGKKLTVTCSQNMNHEYMSWYRQDPGLGLRQIYYSMNVEVTDKGDVPEGYKVSRKEKRNFPLILESPSPNQTSLYFCASTDGVSGANVLTFGAGSRLTVL.

The genes are TRBV4-3 and TRBJ2-2, with D unclear. The germline CDR1 and CDR2 sequences are LGHNA and YSLEER. Between the trimmed V and J ends, which lost 11 bases and 3 bases, there was a span of 16 bases. CDR3 length: 14 amino acids. The DNA for the CDR3 is TGCGCCGGGTTCAAGCGAGAATACACCGGGGAGCTGTTTTTT. Its protein product is CAGFKREYTGELFF.

The chain links TRBV30 to TRBJ2-7; tentative D call: TRBD1 (6 bases). V lost 5 bases to trimming and J lost 2 bases, with 13 bases between them. CDR3 size: 13 residues. Germline assignment: CDR1 GTSNPN and CDR2 SVGIG (reference sequence). As DNA, the CDR3 is TGTGCCTGGGAGGGGGAAGGTACCTACGAGCAGTACTTC. Protein sequence: CAWEGEGTYEQYF.

The chain is built from TRBV5-6 and TRBJ1-2; 7 nucleotides match TRBD1. This CDR3 has 14 amino acids. With 5 bases clipped from V and 1 base from J, the junction kept 5 bases outside the gene matches. The germline CDR1 and CDR2 sequences are SGHDT and YYEEEE. The chain's CDR3 is CASSLSGGNYGYTF. CDR3 bases: TGTGCCAGCAGTCTATCAGGGGGTAACTATGGCTACACCTTC.

CDR3 amino acids: CASSYSQRLYNEQFF. The CDR3 DNA reads as TGTGCCAGCAGTTACTCCCAGAGACTGTACAATGAGCAGTTCTTC. V usage is TRBV6-5 and J usage is TRBJ2-1; D gene uncertain. Germline-derived CDR1 and CDR2 are MNHEY and SVGAGI. This CDR3 contains 15 residues. Trimming shortened V by 0 bases and J by 4 bases, and 10 bases separated the two germline ends.